These 3 T cell receptor beta chains were sequenced from one sample in a study of T cell responses to AZD1222 COVID-19 vaccine. Method: immunoSEQ multiplex PCR; TCRdb's copy keeps in-frame clones and lacks some. The table lists under 30,000 clones, around 90% of them singletons. The specimen comprised peripheral blood, sampled 28 days after the second AZD1222 dose. The receptors shown here come from an adult who received the AZD1222 COVID-19 vaccine.

This clone was detected a few times. The chain carries TRBV5-1 and TRBJ2-7, with 11 nucleotides matching TRBD2. V shed 4 bases, J shed 1 base, and the junction held 4 bases outside the gene matches. Germline V lookup: CDR1 SGHRS, CDR2 YFSETQ. The CDR3 sequence is 15 residues long. The CDR3 protein is CASSPTSGRSYEQYF. In DNA, the CDR3 is TGCGCCAGCAGCCCCACTAGCGGGAGATCCTACGAGCAGTACTTC.

J is TRBJ1-2 and V is TRBV4-2; D is perhaps TRBD1 (5 bases). CDR3 length: 13 residues. The V end was cut by 0 bases, the J end by 3 bases, with 5 bases between. The germline V gene encodes CDR1 LGHNA and CDR2 YNFKEQ. The chain's CDR3 is CASSQEGHYGYTF. CDR3 nucleotide sequence: TGTGCCAGCAGCCAAGAGGGGCACTATGGCTACACCTTC.

The chain has TRBV14 and TRBJ2-7; 9 positions agree with TRBD1. Losses at the gene ends were 1 base for V and 4 bases for J; bases not matched to a gene: 5. CDR3 size: 15 residues. Germline lookup yields CDR1 SGHDN and CDR2 FVKESK. The CDR3 DNA reads as TGTGCCAGCAGCCAAGGAACAGGGGGCTGGTACGAGCAGTACTTC. This gives the protein CASSQGTGGWYEQYF. Combining the CDR3 with reference TRBV14 and TRBJ2-7 gives the whole variable domain EAGVTQFPSHSVIEKGQTVTLRCDPISGHDNLYWYRRVMGKEIKFLLHFVKESKQDESGMPNNRFLAERTGGTYSTLKVQPAELEDSGVYFCASSQGTGGWYEQYFGPGTRLTVT.